The clone carrying this TCR beta chain was counted a few times. In the authors' workflow: The assay estimated nucleated cells by amplifying reference gene primers. Measured with immunoSEQ multiplex PCR; TCRdb has only the in-frame clones, and not every one. V and J calls and clone size are copied from that table; D and trimming were computed from the DNA. The sample carries around 210,000 clones, less than 85% recorded once. The CDR3 runs to 13 residues. The germline gives CDR1 LNHNV, CDR2 YYDKDF (reference sequence). V was trimmed by 0 bases and J by 7 bases, leaving 9 bases between them. This sample was taken from a study of blood T cell repertoires in COVID-19. Looking at the study overall: Samples of COVID-19 (acute and convalescent) were obtained from the United States, Italy and Spain. T cells, B-cell-depleted T cells, or PBMCs supplied cDNA or gDNA.

Material for sequencing was peripheral blood. The receptor was isolated from a woman in her 70s with acute or convalescent COVID-19. The V gene is TRBV15, the J gene TRBJ1-2; D not certain. This chain's CDR3 is CATSRDKSGGYTF. As DNA, the CDR3 is TGTGCCACCAGCAGAGATAAATCGGGTGGCTACACCTTC.